Each of the 5 T cell receptor beta chains below was sequenced from the same sample in a study of blood T cell repertoires in COVID-19. Produced via immunoSEQ multiplex PCR; TCRdb's table is partial and in-frame only. There are 300,000 to 350,000 clones in the sample; 87% occur only once, and about 8.9% lies in the top ten. The sequenced sample was PBMCs or T cells enriched from blood (not recorded which). These receptors all stem from a woman aged 18-30 years who had recovered from COVID-19.

V is TRBV12-3 or TRBV12-4 and J is TRBJ2-3; possible D gene TRBD2, 6 bases. Deletions cut 5 bases from V and 4 bases from J, with 10 bases between. This CDR3 has 13 amino acids. Here the CDR3 reads CASSPRDSDTQYF. The CDR3 DNA reads TGTGCCAGCAGTCCGCGGGACTCAGATACGCAGTATTTT.

This CDR3 is CASSRGQTTEAFF. Written as DNA, the CDR3 is TGTGCCAGCAGCCGAGGACAGACCACTGAAGCTTTCTTT. The rearrangement joins TRBV14 to TRBJ1-1; possibly TRBD1 for D (6 bases). V lost 4 bases to trimming and J lost 4 bases, with 10 bases between them. Germline V gene data show CDR1 as SGHDN and CDR2 as FVKESK. The CDR3 totals 13 residues.

The chain couples TRBV7-2 to TRBJ1-2; 8 nucleotides line up with TRBD1. V gave up 0 bases and J gave up 5 bases; unmatched junction bases: 5. The CDR3 is 15 amino acids. Germline V gives CDR1 SGHTA, CDR2 FQGNSA. In nucleotides, the CDR3 is TGTGCCAGCAGCTTAGCTTCAGGGGGCGATTATGGCTACACCTTC. Translation: CASSLASGGDYGYTF.

The J gene is TRBJ1-5, the V gene TRBV5-6, with 7 bases identical to TRBD1. The CDR3 sequence is 15 residues long. The trim removed 0 bases at V and 7 bases at J, leaving 7 bases unmatched. Germline lookup yields CDR1 SGHDT and CDR2 YYEEEE. CDR3 sequence reads: CASSLEGRGEQPQHF. For the CDR3, the DNA is TGTGCCAGCAGCTTGGAGGGCAGGGGGGAACAGCCCCAGCATTTT.

The chain couples TRBV5-1 to TRBJ1-4, with 8 bases matching TRBD1. Germline V gene sequence: CDR1 SGHRS, CDR2 YFSETQ. Germline trimming cut 0 bases from V and 5 bases from J; bases unmatched to any gene: 3. The length of the CDR3 is 15 residues. The CDR3 DNA follows: TGCGCCAGCAGCTTGGTAGCAGGGGGCAATGAAAAACTGTTTTTT. It translates to CASSLVAGGNEKLFF.